This is a list of T cell receptor beta chains from one sample in a study of shared clonotypes between healthy human individuals. Generated by immunoSEQ multiplex PCR, the TCRdb table keeps only in-frame clones and is missing some. There are over a million clones in the sample; over 95% occur only once, and about 1.2% lies in the top ten. Sequencing was performed on naive CD4+ T cells sorted from blood. Receptor source: a man under 40 in good health. Each CDR3 is given with its conserved first and last residue. D genes are given only for firm matches. A clone size is listed for some rows: how often the clone was seen (once, few, many), or a class if it is expanded.

>TRBV20-1|.|.|TRBJ2-5
CSAMTRSTQYF
TGCAGTGCTATGACTAGATCGACCCAGTACTTC
>TRBV19|.|.|TRBJ1-5
CASTPRGVGQPQHF
TGTGCCAGTACCCCCCGTGGTGTAGGTCAGCCCCAGCATTTT
>TRBV28|.|.|TRBJ1-1
CASSLSVSRRAFF
TGTGCCAGCAGTTTATCCGTTTCACGGCGGGCTTTCTTT
>TRBV19|.|.|TRBJ1-5
CASSLLLGGGGQPQHF
TGTGCCAGTAGTCTTTTGCTGGGGGGCGGTGGTCAGCCCCAGCATTTT
>TRBV29-1|TRBD1|.|TRBJ2-1
CSVVSGQGLLATYNEQFF
TGCAGCGTTGTGTCGGGACAGGGGCTACTAGCAACTTACAATGAGCAGTTCTTC
>TRBV7-9|.|.|TRBJ1-2
CASSSGIYYGYTF
TGTGCCAGCAGCTCCGGGATTTATTATGGCTACACCTTC
>TRBV4-1|.|.|TRBJ2-2
CASSQVANTGELFF
TGCGCCAGCAGCCAAGTCGCGAACACCGGGGAGCTGTTTTTT
>TRBV6-1|TRBD1|.|TRBJ2-7
CATDRAGEQYF
TGTGCCACGGACAGGGCTGGCGAGCAGTACTTC
>TRBV30|TRBD1|.|TRBJ2-7
CAWSTPGTGYEQYF
TGTGCCTGGAGTACTCCCGGGACAGGCTACGAGCAGTACTTC
>TRBV5-5|TRBD1|.|TRBJ1-5
CASSQAQGQSNQPQHF
TGTGCCAGCAGCCAAGCGCAGGGACAGAGCAATCAGCCCCAGCATTTT
>TRBV10-3|.|.|TRBJ1-3
CAISEKPGRDSGNTIYF
TGTGCCATCAGTGAAAAGCCCGGACGCGACTCTGGAAACACCATATATTTT
>TRBV13|TRBD1|.|TRBJ2-1
CASSRLGAGGEQFF
TGTGCCAGCAGCCGATTGGGGGCAGGGGGTGAGCAGTTCTTC
>TRBV7-9|TRBD1|.|TRBJ2-7
CASSRGTVVEQYF
TGTGCCAGCAGCAGAGGGACAGTCGTGGAGCAGTACTTC
>TRBV6-1|TRBD2|.|TRBJ2-1
CASNIAGSSYNEQFF
TGTGCCAGCAACATAGCGGGGAGCTCCTACAATGAGCAGTTCTTC
>TRBV19|.|once|TRBJ1-4
CASSRVTTNEKLFF
TGTGCCAGTAGCCGGGTGACAACTAATGAAAAACTGTTTTTT
>TRBV2|.|.|TRBJ2-1
CASSEAESAKEFF
TGTGCCAGCAGTGAAGCGGAGAGCGCCAAGGAGTTCTTC
>TRBV29-1|.|.|TRBJ2-2
CSVESWTGELFF
TGCAGCGTTGAGTCGTGGACCGGGGAGCTGTTTTTT
>TRBV10-3|TRBD2|.|TRBJ2-7
CAIRVPPNSWTSGRYEQYF
TGTGCCATCAGAGTCCCACCGAATTCGTGGACTAGCGGGAGGTACGAGCAGTACTTC
>TRBV27|.|.|TRBJ2-7
CASSLSPGQGTYEQYF
TGTGCCAGCAGTTTATCCCCTGGGCAGGGGACCTACGAGCAGTACTTC
>TRBV5-5|.|.|TRBJ2-1
CASSLPRSNEQFF
TGTGCCAGCAGCTTGCCTAGGTCCAATGAGCAGTTCTTC
>TRBV6-1|.|.|TRBJ2-7
CAAGLGEREQYF
TGTGCCGCAGGGCTAGGGGAGCGAGAGCAGTACTTC
>TRBV11-3|TRBD2|few|TRBJ2-2
CASSPSAGAAGELFF
TGTGCCAGCAGCCCCTCAGCGGGGGCCGCCGGGGAGCTGTTTTTT
>TRBV27|.|.|TRBJ2-7
CASRNLAVSSYEQYF
TGTGCCAGCAGGAATTTAGCGGTAAGCTCCTACGAGCAGTACTTC
>TRBV7-2|.|.|TRBJ2-7
CASSFYGGLADYEQYF
TGTGCCAGCAGCTTTTACGGAGGACTTGCTGATTACGAGCAGTACTTC
>TRBV18|.|.|TRBJ1-1
CASSPKPNTEAFF
TGTGCCAGCTCACCTAAACCGAACACTGAAGCTTTCTTT
>TRBV5-1|.|.|TRBJ2-6
CASSLAGSTGANVLTF
TGCGCCAGCAGCTTAGCAGGATCGACTGGGGCCAACGTCCTGACTTTC
>TRBV2|.|.|TRBJ2-2
CASGPRGTNTGELFF
TGTGCCAGTGGACCTAGGGGTACGAACACCGGGGAGCTGTTTTTT
>TRBV9|.|.|TRBJ2-7
CASSVDFGKGYEQYF
TGTGCCAGCAGCGTAGATTTTGGTAAGGGGTACGAGCAGTACTTC
>TRBV2|.|.|TRBJ1-1
CASRFFRGNTEAFF
TGTGCCAGCAGGTTCTTTAGGGGAAACACTGAAGCTTTCTTT
>TRBV7-6|TRBD2|.|TRBJ2-7
CASSFGREVYEQYF
TGTGCCAGCAGCTTTGGACGGGAGGTCTACGAGCAGTACTTC
>TRBV2|TRBD1|.|TRBJ1-1
CASSMDRGDTEAFF
TGTGCCAGCAGCATGGACAGGGGCGACACTGAAGCTTTCTTT
>TRBV18|TRBD2|once|TRBJ2-5
CASSPPALAEETQYF
TGTGCCAGCTCACCACCGGCACTAGCGGAAGAGACCCAGTACTTC
>TRBV2|.|.|TRBJ1-1
CASSNGRNTEAFF
TGTGCCAGCAGTAACGGGCGGAACACTGAAGCTTTCTTT
>TRBV5-4|.|.|TRBJ2-3
CASSRDTGSTDTQYF
TGTGCCAGCAGCCGCGACACAGGGAGCACAGATACGCAGTATTTT
>TRBV6-4|TRBD2|.|TRBJ2-1
CASRREWRFEEQFF
TGTGCCAGCAGGCGGGAGTGGCGTTTTGAGGAGCAGTTCTTC
>TRBV6-6|.|.|TRBJ2-7
CASSYPGFHEQYF
TGTGCCAGCAGTTACCCAGGCTTCCACGAGCAGTACTTC
>TRBV7-9|.|.|TRBJ2-7
CASSFRQSSYEQYF
TGTGCCAGCAGCTTCAGACAGAGCTCCTACGAGCAGTACTTC
>TRBV5-1|.|.|TRBJ2-3
CASSLAASGTDTQYF
TGCGCCAGCAGCTTGGCTGCTAGCGGCACAGATACGCAGTATTTT
>TRBV11-2|TRBD1|.|TRBJ2-7
CASSSGQGDEQYF
TGTGCCAGCAGCTCGGGACAGGGAGACGAGCAGTACTTC
>TRBV6-6|.|.|TRBJ2-5
CASSYPGRYQETQYF
TGTGCCAGCAGTTACCCAGGGCGGTACCAAGAGACCCAGTACTTC
>TRBV10-3|.|.|TRBJ2-3
CAISESPRSTDTQYF
TGTGCCATCAGTGAGTCGCCCCGTAGCACAGATACGCAGTATTTT
>TRBV11-2|TRBD1|.|TRBJ1-1
CASSSYPRGRDTEAFF
TGTGCCAGCAGCTCCTACCCCAGGGGGCGCGACACTGAAGCTTTCTTT
>TRBV28|.|.|TRBJ1-5
CASSFSQPQHF
TGTGCCAGCAGTTTCTCGCAGCCCCAGCATTTT
>TRBV7-2|.|.|TRBJ2-1
CASSLAGTSTIYNEQFF
TGTGCCAGCAGCTTAGCCGGTACTAGCACTATCTACAATGAGCAGTTCTTC
>TRBV7-3|.|.|TRBJ1-1
CASSLGGSNTEAFF
TGTGCCAGCAGCTTAGGGGGATCCAACACTGAAGCTTTCTTT
>TRBV14|.|.|TRBJ2-3
CASSQVVRTDTQYF
TGTGCCAGCAGCCAAGTGGTTCGCACAGATACGCAGTATTTT
>TRBV2|.|.|TRBJ2-7
CASAGYEQYF
TGTGCCTCGGCCGGCTACGAGCAGTACTTC
>TRBV9|TRBD2|.|TRBJ2-7
CASSPAGGLIEQYF
TGTGCCAGCAGCCCAGCGGGGGGGCTTATCGAGCAGTACTTC